This TCR beta chain came from a study of T-cell reconstitution after alpha-beta-depleted transplantation in children. The V end was cut by 2 bases, the J end by 6 bases, with 17 bases between. The CDR3 has 16 amino acids. Germline lookup yields CDR1 LNHDA and CDR2 SQIVND (reference sequence). Unique molecular identifiers were incorporated into the prepared TCRbeta library. TCRdb recomputed calls from the PCR reads with MiXCR, one row per CDR3 protein. Of hundreds of thousands of distinct CDR3 sequences in the sample, 11% were seen once. In its sample, this clonotype was seen a few times. V is TRBV19 and J is TRBJ2-1; D could derive from TRBD1 or TRBD2 (5 bases each). The source of this sequence is a male patient between 2 and 10 years old who had a stem cell transplant for chronic granulomatous disease, so the T cells may come from the graft donor. The sample here was peripheral blood, taken 180 days after TCRalphabeta/CD19-depleted stem cell transplant. CDR3 loop: CASSIRDAGHSNEQFF. The CDR3 coding sequence is TGTGCCAGTAGTATACGGGACGCAGGACATTCCAATGAGCAGTTCTTC. Full variable domain (rest looked up from reference TRBV19 and TRBJ2-1): DGGITQSPKYLFRKEGQNVTLSCEQNLNHDAMYWYRQDPGQGLRLIYYSQIVNDFQKGDIAEGYSVSREKKESFPLTVTSAQKNPTAFYLCASSIRDAGHSNEQFFGPGTRLTVL.